The 11 T cell receptor beta chains below were found in one sample sequenced in a study of T cell responses to AZD1222 COVID-19 vaccine. The protocol was immunoSEQ multiplex PCR, while the TCRdb copy is restricted to in-frame clones and leaves out a portion. The data hold 130,000 or so clones, with 80% to 90% observed a single time. The specimen comprised peripheral blood, sampled 28 days after the second AZD1222 dose. The receptors derive from an adult who received the AZD1222 COVID-19 vaccine.

The rearrangement links TRBV7-8 to TRBJ2-1; D is possibly TRBD2 (5 bases). CDR3 length: 14 residues. V was trimmed by 5 bases and J by 5 bases, leaving 13 bases between them. Germline V lookup: CDR1 SGHVS, CDR2 FQNEAQ. The CDR3 sequence: CASSPRRVDNEQFF. As DNA, the CDR3 is TGTGCCAGCAGCCCCCGGCGGGTGGACAATGAGCAGTTCTTC.

The V and J genes are TRBV20-1 and TRBJ2-7; 10 nucleotides align to TRBD1. V was clipped by 3 bases and J by 1 base; unmatched bases: 6. This CDR3 contains 15 residues. Germline loops: CDR1 DFQATT, CDR2 SNEGSKA (reference sequence). The CDR3 DNA is TGCAGTGCTAGTGAACTGGGACAGGGGTCCTACGAGCAGTACTTC. It is translated as CSASELGQGSYEQYF.

This chain connects TRBV7-9 to TRBJ1-5; TRBD1 might be the D (6 bases). CDR3 size: 16 residues. The V and J ends lost 3 bases and 5 bases respectively, with 17 bases between them. Germline V CDR1 and CDR2: SEHNR, FQNEAQ (reference sequence). CDR3 protein: CASSFDYGGGHQPQHF. The CDR3 DNA follows: TGTGCCAGCAGCTTTGATTATGGAGGGGGACATCAGCCCCAGCATTTT.

The rearrangement uses TRBV7-6 and TRBJ2-5; no clear D. This CDR3 has 14 amino acids. Germline values: CDR1 SGHVS, CDR2 FNYEAQ. The V end lost 1 base, the J end lost 5 bases, and 11 bases lay between the germline ends. The CDR3 here is CASSLVGQWETQYF. The CDR3 DNA is TGTGCCAGCAGCTTAGTAGGGCAGTGGGAGACCCAGTACTTC. Full variable domain (rest looked up from reference TRBV7-6 and TRBJ2-5): GAGVSQSPRYKVTKRGQDVALRCDPISGHVSLYWYRQALGQGPEFLTYFNYEAQQDKSGLPNDRFSAERPEGSISTLTIQRTEQRDSAMYRCASSLVGQWETQYFGPGTRLLVL.

The CDR3 here is CASSHRGRANTEAFF. The CDR3 DNA follows: TGCGCCAGCAGCCACCGGGGACGGGCGAACACTGAAGCTTTCTTT. The rearrangement links TRBV4-3 to TRBJ1-1; a possible D gene is TRBD1 (5 bases). Trimming shortened V by 3 bases and J by 1 base, and 12 bases separated the two germline ends. CDR1 is LGHNA and CDR2 is YSLEER in the germline V gene. The CDR3 length is 15 residues.

To note about this clone: Distinct nucleotide sequences in the sample also encode this CDR3. This chain connects TRBV12-3 or TRBV12-4 to TRBJ1-1; D uncertain. The CDR3 is 12 residues long. Trimming removed 3 bases from V and 1 base from J, with 3 bases in between. The CDR3 loop reads CASSFRNTEAFF. CDR3 nucleotides: TGTGCCAGCAGTTTCAGGAACACTGAAGCTTTCTTT.

This clone counts as medium-sized. The V and J genes are TRBV7-9 and TRBJ2-7; tentative D call: TRBD1 (5 bases). V was cut by 1 base and J by 2 bases, with 12 bases left in between. The CDR3 has 15 residues. Germline CDR1 and CDR2: SEHNR and FQNEAQ (reference sequence). In DNA form, the CDR3 reads TGTGCCAGCAGCTTAGAACAGGACAAACCCTACGAGCAGTACTTC. Translating gives CASSLEQDKPYEQYF.

The chain joins TRBV3-1 (or the pseudogene TRBV3-2) to TRBJ1-1; 7 bases match TRBD1. CDR1 LGHDT and CDR2 YNNKEL come from the germline V gene (reference sequence). Trimming took 3 bases from V and 2 from J; bases not matched to a gene: 3. The CDR3 loop spans 14 amino acids. The CDR3 reads CASSQTGLNTEAFF. CDR3 nucleotides: TGTGCCAGCAGCCAGACAGGGTTAAACACTGAAGCTTTCTTT.

The rearrangement uses TRBV10-3 and TRBJ1-3; 8 nucleotides line up with TRBD1. V dropped 0 bases and J dropped 3; count of bases not matched to a gene: 1. The CDR3 extends over 15 amino acids. Germline lookup yields CDR1 ENHRY and CDR2 SYGVKD. The CDR3 DNA is TGTGCCATCAGTGAGTCAGGACAGGGTGGAAACACCATATATTTT. It translates to CAISESGQGGNTIYF.

The sample holds one count of this clone. The gene calls are TRBV6-6 and TRBJ2-7; no clear D gene. This CDR3 is 14 amino acids long. Germline CDR1 is MNHNY and CDR2 is SVGAGI (reference sequence). V gave up 6 bases and J gave up 3 bases, with 15 bases separating them. CDR3 bases: TGTGCCAGCAGCCTTCTAGGCCAGTACTACGAGCAGTACTTC. It codes for CASSLLGQYYEQYF.

This sequence joins TRBV10-3 and TRBJ2-7; 9 positions match TRBD2. The CDR3 sequence is 17 residues long. Trimming cost V 6 bases and J 2 bases; bases outside gene matches: 14. Germline V lookup: CDR1 ENHRY, CDR2 SYGVKD. The CDR3 loop is CAIRSPDLSGGTYEQYF. In nucleotides, the CDR3 is TGTGCCATCAGGTCCCCAGATCTTAGCGGGGGCACCTACGAGCAGTACTTC.